A single sample is the source of the 19 T cell receptor beta chains below, sequenced in a study of blood T cell repertoires in COVID-19. Here immunoSEQ multiplex PCR was the method, and the copy in TCRdb shows in-frame clones only, minus some. The sample shows 45,000 to 60,000 clones, roughly three quarters of them seen only once. The sequencing input was peripheral blood. The origin of the receptors is a human donor with active or convalescent COVID-19. The donor label of this sample is uncertain.

The V and J genes are TRBV19 and TRBJ2-2; 9 nucleotides align to TRBD2. CDR3 length: 18 residues. Germline assignment: CDR1 LNHDA and CDR2 SQIVND (reference sequence). Trimming removed 8 bases from V and 6 bases from J; junction bases left unmatched: 19. The DNA of the CDR3 is TGTGCCAGTCAGTTCTCGGGACTAGCTAAAGGGGAATCCGGGGAGCTGTTTTTT. It translates to CASQFSGLAKGESGELFF.

This clone has only a few counts. The chain uses TRBV25-1 and TRBJ1-4; D ambiguous. Germline CDR1 MGHDK, CDR2 SYGVNS. There are 14 residues in the CDR3. Trimming cost V 2 bases and J 5 bases, with 9 bases left between them. CDR3 sequence: CASSEVTVNEKLFF. The CDR3 DNA sequence: TGTGCCAGCAGTGAAGTTACAGTGAATGAAAAACTGTTTTTT.

The V gene is TRBV2, the J gene TRBJ1-2; possibly TRBD1 for D (5 bases). Per the germline V gene, CDR1 is SNHLY and CDR2 is FYNNEI. The V and J ends lost 3 bases and 3 bases respectively, with 11 bases between them. The CDR3 runs 14 residues. The CDR3 protein is CASSEDDRYYGYTF. Written as DNA, the CDR3 is TGTGCCAGCAGTGAGGACGACAGATACTATGGCTACACCTTC.

CDR3 region: CASSQDRSTDTQYF. DNA for the CDR3: TGCGCCAGCAGCCAAGATAGATCTACAGATACGCAGTATTTT. This rearrangement joins TRBV4-3 to TRBJ2-3; D gene unclear. From germline, CDR1 is LGHNA and CDR2 YSLEER. Trimming pared 0 bases from V and 3 bases from J, leaving 7 bases between. This CDR3 is 14 amino acids long.

The chain links TRBV5-1 to TRBJ2-3; D gene unclear. Trimming cost V 0 bases and J 0 bases, with 5 bases left between them. The V gene's germline CDR1 is SGHRS and CDR2 YFSETQ. The CDR3 runs to 14 residues. For the CDR3, the DNA is TGCGCCAGCAGCTTGGGGGCTAGCACAGATACGCAGTATTTT. Residues: CASSLGASTDTQYF.

This chain connects TRBV7-9 to TRBJ2-5; D gene unclear. This CDR3 region has 12 residues. The V and J ends lost 7 bases and 0 bases respectively, with 6 bases between them. CDR1 SEHNR and CDR2 FQNEAQ come from the germline V gene (reference sequence). In nucleotides, the CDR3 is TGTGCCAGCAACGGGTACCAAGAGACCCAGTACTTC. Translating it yields CASNGYQETQYF.

CDR3 region: CSVVGQGYREQFF. The DNA for the CDR3 is TGCAGCGTCGTGGGACAGGGGTATAGGGAGCAGTTCTTC. The chain carries TRBV29-1 and TRBJ2-1, with 10 bases matching TRBD1. The V and J ends lost 6 bases and 10 bases, in that order; junction bases with no gene match: 9. This CDR3 is built from 13 residues. Germline V lookup: CDR1 SQVTM, CDR2 ANQGSEA.

The chain is built from TRBV24-1 and TRBJ2-7, with 7 bases lining up with TRBD1. The J segment lost 3 bases and the V segment lost 7 bases, leaving 2 bases of the junction unmatched. The length of the CDR3 is 12 residues. CDR1 and CDR2 from the germline V gene are KGHDR and SFDVKD. CDR3 nucleotide sequence: TGTGCCACCAGAGGACAGGACTACGAGCAGTACTTC. Residues: CATRGQDYEQYF.

The chain recombines TRBV29-1 with TRBJ2-7, with 8 nucleotides matching TRBD1. The CDR3 contains 13 residues. The trim removed 6 bases at V and 6 bases at J, leaving 10 bases unmatched. CDR1 is SQVTM and CDR2 is ANQGSEA in the germline V gene. The CDR3 DNA follows: TGCAGCGTGCGCCCCGGGACAGGATCCGAGCAGTACTTC. Translating gives CSVRPGTGSEQYF.

The chain employs TRBV12-3 or TRBV12-4 and TRBJ1-5, with TRBD1 as a possible D gene (6 bases). V was shortened by 5 bases and J by 2 bases, with 7 bases between the two germline ends. The CDR3 loop spans 13 amino acids. The CDR3 protein is CASSGQRNQPQHF. The CDR3 DNA reads TGTGCCAGCAGTGGACAGCGCAATCAGCCCCAGCATTTT.

This clone came up a few times. J is TRBJ1-4 and V is TRBV27; 8 bases fit TRBD1. The V segment lost 7 bases and the J segment 5 bases; nucleotides outside the gene matches: 15. The CDR3 totals 17 residues. CDR1 and CDR2 from the germline V gene are MNHEY and SMNVEV (reference sequence). This chain's CDR3 is CASTRLATGTGNEKLFF. The CDR3 bases are TGTGCCAGCACACGGTTGGCCACCGGGACAGGCAATGAAAAACTGTTTTTT.

V usage is TRBV29-1 and J usage is TRBJ2-1, with TRBD2 matching 10 bases. V shed 4 bases, J shed 7 bases, and the junction held 4 bases outside the gene matches. CDR1 SQVTM and CDR2 ANQGSEA come from the germline V gene. The CDR3 runs to 13 residues. The CDR3 region is CSVGSGRANEQFF. CDR3 DNA sequence: TGCAGCGTTGGGAGCGGGAGGGCGAATGAGCAGTTCTTC.

The chain carries TRBV29-1 and TRBJ1-1; possibly TRBD1 for D (5 bases). Germline CDR1 reads SQVTM; CDR2 reads ANQGSEA. The CDR3 covers 12 residues. For the CDR3, the DNA is TGCAGTATCTGGGGGGGGAGCACTGAAGCTTTCTTT. The encoded protein is CSIWGGSTEAFF.

The gene calls are TRBV27 and TRBJ2-2; TRBD1 is a possible D gene (6 bases). The CDR3 runs 13 residues. Germline V lookup: CDR1 MNHEY, CDR2 SMNVEV (reference sequence). Trimming removed 5 bases from V and 6 bases from J, with 10 bases in between. This chain's CDR3 is CASSIQGPGELFF. In DNA, the CDR3 is TGTGCCAGCAGTATTCAGGGGCCCGGGGAGCTGTTTTTT.

The chain uses TRBV6-5 and TRBJ2-1, with 7 bases lining up with TRBD1. The V gene's germline CDR1 is MNHEY and CDR2 SVGAGI. V trimming: 4 bases; J trimming: 6 bases; junction bases outside the gene matches: 6. The CDR3 length is 14 residues. DNA for the CDR3: TGTGCCAGCAGTTCCTCGACAGGGCGCAATGAGCAGTTCTTC. Its translation: CASSSSTGRNEQFF.

This clone has just a few counts. V usage is TRBV5-1 and J usage is TRBJ2-1, with TRBD2 matching 9 bases. The CDR3 is made up of 16 amino acids. The V and J ends lost 0 bases and 8 bases, in that order; junction bases with no gene match: 9. CDR1 SGHRS and CDR2 YFSETQ come from the germline V gene. The CDR3 nucleotides read TGCGCCAGCAGCTTGGGGGGGACTAGCATCTCTGATGAGCAGTTCTTC. Protein product: CASSLGGTSISDEQFF.

CDR3 in amino acids: CASSTGTGGGNQPQHF. In DNA form, the CDR3 reads TGTGCCAGTAGTACCGGGACAGGGGGAGGCAATCAGCCCCAGCATTTT. V is TRBV19 and J is TRBJ1-5, with 11 bases aligning to TRBD1. V shed 4 bases and J 2 bases; nucleotides not matched to a gene: 4. Germline assignment: CDR1 LNHDA and CDR2 SQIVND (reference sequence). This CDR3 region has 16 residues. Using reference TRBV19 and TRBJ1-5 for the parts outside the CDR3, the full variable domain is DGGITQSPKYLFRKEGQNVTLSCEQNLNHDAMYWYRQDPGQGLRLIYYSQIVNDFQKGDIAEGYSVSREKKESFPLTVTSAQKNPTAFYLCASSTGTGGGNQPQHFGDGTRLSIL.

V and J are TRBV5-5 and TRBJ2-7, with a tentative D call TRBD1 (6 bases). There are 15 residues in the CDR3. Germline V lookup: CDR1 SGHKS, CDR2 YYEKEE (reference sequence). The V end was cut by 3 bases, the J end by 6 bases, with 19 bases between. The CDR3 coding sequence is TGTGCCAGCAGCTCACAGGGTACGGGGTCGTTCGAGCAGTACTTC. It yields the protein CASSSQGTGSFEQYF.

This chain joins TRBV28 and TRBJ2-1; 9 bases agree with TRBD2. The ends lost 5 bases at V and 4 bases at J; junction bases unmatched: 9. The CDR3 is 16 amino acids. Germline V gene sequence: CDR1 MDHEN, CDR2 SYDVKM. The CDR3 sequence: CASSRHSGSSYNEQFF. The CDR3, as DNA: TGTGCCAGCAGTCGTCATAGCGGGAGTTCATACAATGAGCAGTTCTTC.